This T cell receptor beta chain was identified during a study of T cell clonotyping in hematopoietic cell transplantation. General study findings and limits: Pathologically expanded recipient clonotypes increased progressively from day 30 to day 180 as diversity fell.

CDR3 length: 15 amino acids. Germline CDR1 MDHEN, CDR2 SYDVKM. V lost 5 bases to trimming and J lost 2 bases, with 16 bases between them. The method was immunoSEQ multiplex PCR; TCRdb's version includes in-frame clones alone and lacks a portion of them. The top ten hold about 15% of the sample, which has 20,000 or so clones, under 85% seen once. As regards this clone: Its antigen is unknown.

The chain is built from TRBV28 and TRBJ2-7, with D hard to call. This clonotype originated in a man aged 55 to 70 in good health. Some clones in this sample may be carry-over from other donors' samples. Sequencing used peripheral blood mononuclear cells. CDR3 residues: CASSPPQGNPYEQYF. The DNA of the CDR3 is TGTGCCAGCAGTCCCCCCCAAGGAAACCCCTACGAGCAGTACTTC.